This T cell receptor (beta chain) derives from a study of T cell responses to AZD1222 COVID-19 vaccine (dated by TCRdb to the early 2020s). About the investigation overall: AZD1222 recipients with second doses at about 4 weeks or about 12 weeks were pooled, because spike-specific TCR depth and breadth did not differ between schedules. Trial participants were enrolled by age into subgroups of 18-55, 56-69 and 70-plus years, and approximately 150, 30 and 60 TCR-sequenced participants, respectively, were included in these subgroups. TCR sequencing was performed for more than 230 trial participants, of whom some 200 were given two doses of AZD1222 and around 25 were given two doses of MenACWY control vaccine.

Overall study outcomes, separate from this receptor: Reportedly, almost half of the unique spike-specific TCRs recognized epitopes lying outside the regions that are mutated in the B.1.351 and B.1.1.7 variants. Participants were mostly white British, with more females than males. The authors suggested clonal diversity may have been underestimated. The 56-69-year group was small, and its depth increase did not reach significance, likely because of low power. Because no day 14 peak-response samples were available, repertoires were characterized only after the peak T cell response. Only a handful of AZD1222 recipients were SARS-CoV-2 seropositive at baseline, limiting conclusions about previously exposed vaccinees. Spike-specific TCR breadth and depth rose significantly after two AZD1222 doses compared with day 0 and with MenACWY recipients. The whole spike protein was spanned by vaccine-associated CD4 TCRs, and dominant responses were seen in regions 160-218 and 743-854.

As to this clone: This clone's antigen is unknown. Base qualities are missing; no much larger clone stands one base away.

Via the germline V gene, CDR1 is SGHTA and CDR2 FQGNSA. V and J are truncated by 1 base and 4 bases respectively, leaving an intervening sequence of 4 bases. CDR3 length: 12 amino acids, cysteine to phenylalanine. Only the CDR3 portion is preserved as DNA: 36 bases, with reading frame beginning at the first base. According to the study, the label for this sample's time point signals: baseline before first vaccination. Vaccinee samples came from UK trials COV001 and COV002, including a single-blind randomized controlled phase 2/3 trial of AZD1222 (ChAdOx1 nCoV-19) in healthy adults. Trial participant PBMC samples were collected at day 0 and day 28 after the second dose for TCRbeta chain sequencing. The CDR3 regions of human TCRbeta chains were analyzed by immunosequencing. Per the source publication's procedure: Repertoire TCRs were matched against a reference library of SARS-CoV-2-specific TCRs generated with the MIRA antigen-specificity platform. Breadth meant the fraction of unique TCRs that were SARS-CoV-2-associated, whereas depth meant the fraction of total T cells that were SARS-CoV-2-associated. Using the MIRA data, each spike-specific TCR was assigned both to the spike region to which the TCR was reactive and to a CD4 or CD8 class. Log10-transformed breadth and depth values were compared by one-way ANOVA with Sidak's multiple comparisons tests. Sourced from immuneACCESS, this table was stored by TCRdb with only in-frame sequences that have V and J called. A share of the clones is absent; for the studies checked, an unresolved V gene accounts for under half, and the remainder has no known explanation. Clonal size and the V and J genes are those of that table, whereas D and trimming came from the DNA. Here the sample has over 85,000 clones; roughly 90% occur a single time. The ten largest clonotypes hold about 7.8% of the sample.

The V gene is TRBV7-2 and the J gene is TRBJ1-2; the D gene is unclear. The source of this sequence is an adult in good health. The specimen was peripheral blood, collected on day 0 of AZD1222 vaccination. The CDR3 protein: CASSLDLYGYTF. In nucleotide form, the sequence is TGTGCCAGCAGCTTAGATCTCTATGGCTACACCTTC. The reference TRBV7-2 and TRBJ1-2 proteins fill in what lies around the CDR3, so the full variable domain reads GAGVSQSPSNKVTEKGKDVELRCDPISGHTALYWYRQSLGQGLEFLIYFQGNSAPDKSGLPSDRFSAERTGGSVSTLTIQRTQQEDSAVYLCASSLDLYGYTFGSGTRLTVV.